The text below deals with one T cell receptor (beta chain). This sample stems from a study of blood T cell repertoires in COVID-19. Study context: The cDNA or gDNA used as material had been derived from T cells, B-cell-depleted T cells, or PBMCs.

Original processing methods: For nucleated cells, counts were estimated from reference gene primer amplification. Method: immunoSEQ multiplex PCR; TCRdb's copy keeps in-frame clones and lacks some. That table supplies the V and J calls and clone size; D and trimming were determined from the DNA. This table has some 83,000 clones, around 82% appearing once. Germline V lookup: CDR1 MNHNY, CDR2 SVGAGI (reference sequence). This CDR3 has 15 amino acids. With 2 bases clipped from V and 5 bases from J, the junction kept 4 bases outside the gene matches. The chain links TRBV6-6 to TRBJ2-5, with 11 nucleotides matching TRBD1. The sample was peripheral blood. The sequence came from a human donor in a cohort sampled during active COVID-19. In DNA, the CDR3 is TGTGCCAGCAGTTACGGGACAGGGGGAGAGGAGACCCAGTACTTC. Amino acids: CASSYGTGGEETQYF.